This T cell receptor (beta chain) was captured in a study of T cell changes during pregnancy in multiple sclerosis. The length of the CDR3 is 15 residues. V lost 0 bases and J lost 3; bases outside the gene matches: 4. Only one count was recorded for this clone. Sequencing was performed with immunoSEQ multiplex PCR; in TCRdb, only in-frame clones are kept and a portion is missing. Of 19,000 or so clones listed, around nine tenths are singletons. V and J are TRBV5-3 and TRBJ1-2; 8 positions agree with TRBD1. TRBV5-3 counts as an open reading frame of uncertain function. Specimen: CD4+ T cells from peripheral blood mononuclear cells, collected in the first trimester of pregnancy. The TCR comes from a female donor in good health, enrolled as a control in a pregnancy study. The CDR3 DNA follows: TGTGCCAGAAGCTTGGCCAGGGGGCCTCACTATGGCTACACCTTC. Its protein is CARSLARGPHYGYTF.